Reported below is one T cell receptor beta chain. The antigen is not known. This entry is derived from a study of graft-versus-host responses after intestinal transplantation. In the study overall: All of the recipients had induction that used anti-thymocyte globulin, then tacrolimus and steroids for approximately 3 years. Regarding the study as a whole: The authors found GvH clones in recipient marrow, some appearing first in ileum or blood. Maximum circulating GvH clone levels tracked with early post-transplant HvG decreases.

The CDR3 is made up of 16 amino acids. CDR1 and CDR2 from the germline V gene are MRHNA and SNTAGT. V lost 5 bases to trimming and J lost 2 bases, with 17 bases between them. The method was immunoSEQ multiplex PCR; TCRdb's version includes in-frame clones alone and lacks a portion of them. The sample lists tens of thousands of clones, about 90% occurring once. The sequence derives from a human patient who received an intestinal transplant, so some T cells may come from the graft donor. Source: PBMCs, taken 98 days after intestinal transplantation. The chain recombines TRBV6-4 with TRBJ2-3; D is perhaps TRBD2 (5 bases). The CDR3 is CASSTEGAPNTDTQYF. The CDR3 nucleotides are TGTGCCAGCAGTACCGAGGGAGCGCCTAACACAGATACGCAGTATTTT.